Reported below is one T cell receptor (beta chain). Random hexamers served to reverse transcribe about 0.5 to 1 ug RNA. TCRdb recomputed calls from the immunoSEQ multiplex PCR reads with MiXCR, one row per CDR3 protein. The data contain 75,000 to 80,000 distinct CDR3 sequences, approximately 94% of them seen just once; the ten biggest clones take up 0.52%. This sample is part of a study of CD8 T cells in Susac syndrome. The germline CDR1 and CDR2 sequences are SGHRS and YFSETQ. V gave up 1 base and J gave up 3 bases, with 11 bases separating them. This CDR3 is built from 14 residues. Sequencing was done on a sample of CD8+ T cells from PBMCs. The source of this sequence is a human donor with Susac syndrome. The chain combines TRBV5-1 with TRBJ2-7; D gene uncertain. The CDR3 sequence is CASSLTGRFYEQYF. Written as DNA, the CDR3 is TGCGCCAGCAGCTTGACTGGCAGGTTCTACGAGCAGTACTTC.